This entry lists 4 T cell receptor beta chains sequenced from one sample in a study of OX40 agonist ivuxolimab in advanced cancers. Using immunoSEQ multiplex PCR, the repertoire was profiled, and TCRdb retains in-frame clones only, with some absent. The repertoire holds some 37,000 clones, with 70% to 85% as singletons. The sequenced sample was CD4+ or CD8+ T cells sorted from blood, obtained in a trial of the OX40 agonist ivuxolimab. Receptors originate from an adult with an advanced solid tumor such as melanoma, head and neck, liver or kidney cancer.

This clone was observed a few times. The chain joins TRBV11-2 to TRBJ1-1; perhaps TRBD1 as D (5 bases). The CDR3 contains 16 residues. V gave up 3 bases and J gave up 0 bases, with 14 bases separating them. Germline V gene data show CDR1 as SGHAT and CDR2 as FQNNGV. The CDR3 nucleotides read TGTGCCAGCAGCTTTCGACAGAGCGTCATGAACACTGAAGCTTTCTTT. It codes for CASSFRQSVMNTEAFF.

The chain recombines TRBV14 with TRBJ2-5, with D perhaps TRBD1 (6 bases). Trimming removed 3 bases from V and 3 bases from J, with 14 bases in between. This CDR3 has 15 amino acids. The germline gives CDR1 SGHDN, CDR2 FVKESK. The CDR3: CASSQLGQIKETQYF. The CDR3 region has the DNA TGTGCCAGCAGCCAGTTAGGACAGATTAAAGAGACCCAGTACTTC.

This chain uses TRBV12-5 with TRBJ1-1; 7 nucleotides agree with TRBD1. The germline V gene encodes CDR1 LGHNT and CDR2 FRNRAP. This CDR3 comprises 16 residues. The junction had 10 bases not matched to a gene; V was cut back by 6 bases and J by 0 bases. The CDR3 here is CASGPSRDRVNTEAFF. Written as DNA, the CDR3 is TGTGCTAGTGGCCCCTCCCGAGACAGGGTGAACACTGAAGCTTTCTTT.

The rearrangement links TRBV6-1 to TRBJ1-1; D gene unclear. The germline CDR1 and CDR2 sequences are MNHNS and SASEGT. V lost 6 bases and J 12 bases, leaving 14 bases between the germline ends. This CDR3 region has 11 residues. This CDR3 is CASRIDLGTFF. The CDR3 nucleotides are TGTGCCAGCAGGATTGACCTGGGAACTTTCTTT.